This T cell receptor beta chain originates from a study of Ad26.COV2.S vaccination and SARS-CoV-2 variants. CDR3 length: 14 amino acids. Germline assignment: CDR1 SGHTS and CDR2 YDEGEE. V gave up 0 bases and J gave up 2 bases, with 8 bases separating them. TCRdb's copy holds only in-frame clones and misses some; the assay was immunoSEQ multiplex PCR. The sample includes around 300,000 clones, approximately 90% of them seen just once. Stated treatment: some 20 received Ad26.COV2.S at low or high dose, single or two shots; about 5 received placebo; per-sample allocation not given. Sample collection was performed on day 63 after the first vaccine or placebo injection. Donation was by an adult aged 18-55 years who was in Boston. Study-level points and caveats: The study found higher spike-specific TCR breadth in vaccine than placebo recipients.

As concerns this clone: No antigen is known for it. Other nucleotide sequences in the sample specify the same CDR3.

This chain links TRBV5-8 with TRBJ2-5; D may be TRBD1 (5 bases). This sequence was found in a person between 18 and 65 years old who received the Ad26.COV2.S COVID-19 vaccine or a placebo. The sequences come from peripheral blood, collected in a trial of Ad26.COV2.S vaccine versus placebo. CDR3 sequence reads: CASSLGQLQETQYF. CDR3 coding DNA: TGTGCCAGCAGCTTGGGACAGCTTCAAGAGACCCAGTACTTC.